These 29 T cell receptor beta chains originate from one sample sequenced in a study of blood T cell repertoires in COVID-19. The assay was immunoSEQ multiplex PCR, and TCRdb's table has in-frame clones only and misses some. The sample consists of about 350,000 clones, around 91% of them appearing once. Sequencing was done on a sample of peripheral blood. These receptor sequences come from a young woman who had recovered from COVID-19.

This chain uses TRBV6-1 with TRBJ2-7; tentative D call: TRBD2 (6 bases). Trimming removed 2 bases at V and 6 bases at J, with 23 bases between. Germline CDR1 is MNHNS and CDR2 is SASEGT. CDR3 length equals 17 residues. The CDR3 protein is CASSEISVRLVTSEQYV. CDR3 nucleotide sequence: TGTGCCAGCAGTGAAATTAGTGTGCGACTAGTTACATCCGAGCAGTACGTC.

With regard to this clone: This specimen includes other DNA sequences encoding the same CDR3. The chain carries TRBV5-6 and TRBJ2-1, with D possibly matching TRBD2 (5 bases). This CDR3 contains 12 residues. The germline CDR1 and CDR2 sequences are SGHDT and YYEEEE. V lost 3 bases, J lost 7 bases, and 8 bases lay in between. DNA for the CDR3: TGTGCCAGCAGCTGGACGGGGAATGAGCAGTTCTTC. It specifies CASSWTGNEQFF. The variable domain in full, with the rest retrieved from reference TRBV5-6 and TRBJ2-1, is DAGVTQSPTHLIKTRGQQVTLRCSPKSGHDTVSWYQQALGQGPQFIFQYYEEEERQRGNFPDRFSGHQFPNYSSELNVNALLLGDSALYLCASSWTGNEQFFGPGTRLTVL.

The chain links TRBV2 to TRBJ1-1, with no clear D. The CDR3 is 16 amino acids. With 7 bases removed from V and 1 base from J, the gap between germline ends came to 19 bases. The germline V gene encodes CDR1 SNHLY and CDR2 FYNNEI. The CDR3 loop reads CASISGPGTWNTEAFF. The DNA of the CDR3 is TGTGCCAGCATCTCCGGACCGGGAACGTGGAACACTGAAGCTTTCTTT.

This rearrangement joins TRBV6-2 or TRBV6-3 to TRBJ1-3, with 9 bases matching TRBD1. Germline V lookup: CDR1 MNHEY, CDR2 SVGEGT. V gave up 6 bases and J gave up 2 bases; unmatched junction bases: 11. The CDR3 contains 17 residues. The CDR3 coding sequence is TGTGCCAGCAGCGTCCGGGACAGGGTATTTACTGGAAACACCATATATTTT. It translates to CASSVRDRVFTGNTIYF.

The V call is TRBV28, the J call TRBJ1-2, with 10 bases fitting TRBD1. Germline assignment: CDR1 MDHEN and CDR2 SYDVKM. With V trimmed by 7 bases and J by 4 bases, 3 bases remained unmatched. The CDR3 runs to 13 residues. In DNA, the CDR3 is TGTGCCAGCATCAGGACAGGGGGCTATGGCTACACCTTC. Translating gives CASIRTGGYGYTF.

This sequence joins TRBV10-3 and TRBJ2-7; a possible D gene is TRBD2 (6 bases). From germline, CDR1 is ENHRY and CDR2 SYGVKD. The CDR3 has 14 amino acids. Trimming left V 7 bases short and J 6 bases short, with 19 bases between. CDR3 amino acids: CAIISDAGGVEQYV. In DNA form, the CDR3 reads TGTGCCATCATTTCGGACGCCGGAGGGGTCGAGCAGTACGTC.

The chain combines TRBV19 with TRBJ2-3; 8 bases are shared with TRBD2. CDR3 length: 16 residues. CDR1 LNHDA and CDR2 SQIVND come from the germline V gene (reference sequence). V lost 1 base, J lost 5 bases, and 8 bases stayed unmatched. CDR3 nucleotide sequence: TGTGCCAGTAGTATAGGTGCGGGAGGCCGGGGAGATACGCAGTATTTT. Translated: CASSIGAGGRGDTQYF.

The J gene is TRBJ1-5, the V gene TRBV24-1, with D perhaps matching TRBD1 (5 bases). This CDR3 spans 15 amino acids. V was cut by 8 bases and J by 5 bases, with 18 bases left in between. CDR1 and CDR2 from the germline V gene are KGHDR and SFDVKD. CDR3 DNA: TGTGCCACCATAAATGAGCGGGGGGTCTATCAGCCCCAGCATTTT. It specifies CATINERGVYQPQHF.

This rearrangement joins TRBV29-1 to TRBJ2-1; TRBD2 matches at 13 bases. This CDR3 is 14 amino acids long. Trimming removed 5 bases from V and 5 bases from J; junction bases left unmatched: 3. Per the germline V gene, CDR1 is SQVTM and CDR2 is ANQGSEA. The DNA of the CDR3 is TGCAGCGTTCCTGGACTAGCGGGGGACAATGAGCAGTTCTTC. Amino acid sequence: CSVPGLAGDNEQFF.

The count of this clone is one. The genes are TRBV7-8 and TRBJ1-4; perhaps TRBD1 as D (5 bases). The germline V gene encodes CDR1 SGHVS and CDR2 FQNEAQ. CDR3 size: 16 residues. Trimming stripped 2 bases from V and 4 bases from J, with 14 bases between. Here the CDR3 DNA reads TGTGCCAGCAGCTTACGGGCGGGGGAGGGTAATGAAAAACTGTTTTTT. This translates into CASSLRAGEGNEKLFF.

The rearrangement links TRBV28 to TRBJ2-1, with 11 bases fitting TRBD2. This CDR3 region has 18 residues. With V trimmed by 5 bases and J by 6 bases, 15 bases remained unmatched. Germline V gives CDR1 MDHEN, CDR2 SYDVKM. CDR3 in DNA: TGTGCCAGCAGTCCCAGGGGGAGTATAGCGGGAGGGGGCAATGAGCAGTTCTTC. Encoded protein: CASSPRGSIAGGGNEQFF.

V usage is TRBV18 and J usage is TRBJ1-2, with D possibly TRBD1 on 5 matching bases. The V and J ends lost 2 bases and 3 bases respectively, with 16 bases between them. The CDR3 is 16 amino acids. Germline V gene lookup returns CDR1 KGHSH and CDR2 LQKENI. The CDR3: CASSPRPLTAHYGYTF. The CDR3 region has the DNA TGTGCCAGCTCACCAAGACCTTTGACAGCCCACTATGGCTACACCTTC. Together with reference TRBV18 and TRBJ1-2, the CDR3 gives the full variable domain: NAGVMQNPRHLVRRRGQEARLRCSPMKGHSHVYWYRQLPEEGLKFMVYLQKENIIDESGMPKERFSAEFPKEGPSILRIQQVVRGDSAAYFCASSPRPLTAHYGYTFGSGTRLTVV.

V and J are TRBV30 and TRBJ2-5; 8 bases line up with TRBD1. The V gene end was trimmed by 7 bases and the J gene end by 5 bases; junction bases not matched to a gene: 3. The CDR3 runs 11 residues. Germline V gene data show CDR1 as GTSNPN and CDR2 as SVGIG (reference sequence). CDR3 sequence reads: CAYRTGETQYF. The CDR3, as DNA: TGTGCCTATAGGACAGGGGAGACCCAGTACTTC.

This rearrangement joins TRBV24-1 to TRBJ1-5; D might be TRBD1 (5 bases). The CDR3 is made up of 13 amino acids. The germline CDR1 and CDR2 sequences are KGHDR and SFDVKD. The V end was cut by 9 bases, the J end by 0 bases, with 8 bases between. The CDR3 here is CATGGVSNQPQHF. DNA for the CDR3: TGTGCCACCGGGGGGGTTAGCAATCAGCCCCAGCATTTT.

This chain links TRBV4-1 with TRBJ1-2; D not certain. Germline loops: CDR1 MGHRA, CDR2 YSYEKL. With 0 bases removed from V and 10 bases from J, the gap between germline ends came to 12 bases. CDR3 length: 13 amino acids. In DNA, the CDR3 is TGCGCCAGCAGCCAAGAGGGTAGAAGACTCTACACCTTC. It translates to CASSQEGRRLYTF.

This clone has a single count. This chain links TRBV2 with TRBJ2-3; TRBD2 might be the D (6 bases). The CDR3 extends over 15 amino acids. V was trimmed by 0 bases and J by 2 bases, leaving 9 bases between them. Germline assignment: CDR1 SNHLY and CDR2 FYNNEI. This chain's CDR3 is CASSEASGPTDTQYF. The CDR3 DNA reads TGTGCCAGCAGTGAAGCTAGCGGACCCACAGATACGCAGTATTTT.

The chain is built from TRBV6-2 or TRBV6-3 and TRBJ2-5, with TRBD2 matching 7 bases. The CDR3 spans 18 residues. CDR1 MNHEY and CDR2 SVGEGT come from the germline V gene. V shed 0 bases, J shed 1 base, and the junction held 11 bases outside the gene matches. CDR3 in amino acids: CASSYSRNRREPQETQYF. CDR3 DNA: TGTGCCAGCAGTTACTCGAGGAATCGGCGGGAGCCCCAAGAGACCCAGTACTTC.

The V gene is TRBV24-1, the J gene TRBJ1-2, with D maybe TRBD1 (5 bases). Trimming took off 2 bases at V and 9 bases at J, with 12 bases between the two ends. The CDR3 length is 13 residues. The germline gives CDR1 KGHDR, CDR2 SFDVKD. The DNA of the CDR3 is TGTGCCACCAGTGATTCCCAGGGTTGGAGCTACACCTTC. Its protein is CATSDSQGWSYTF.

The gene calls are TRBV21-1 and TRBJ1-5; the D segment call TRBD1 is taken from the table without a DNA check. TRBV21-1 corresponds to a pseudogene. This CDR3 is built from 17 residues. The CDR3 DNA reads TGTGCCAGCAGCACCCTGCAGGTGGCAGATAGCAATCAGCCCCAGCATTTT. It specifies CASSTLQVADSNQPQHF.

This clone was found once. This sequence joins TRBV6-1 and TRBJ2-2; 12 bases agree with TRBD2. The CDR3 has 16 residues. The germline gives CDR1 MNHNS, CDR2 SASEGT. J was trimmed by 2 bases and V by 6 bases; bases with no gene match: 4. In DNA form, the CDR3 reads TGTGCCAGCAGAGAACTAGCGGGAGGAAACACCGGGGAGCTGTTTTTT. Protein: CASRELAGGNTGELFF.

The gene calls are TRBV4-3 and TRBJ1-5; 7 bases match TRBD1. The trim removed 3 bases at V and 4 bases at J, leaving 3 bases unmatched. The CDR3 has 14 amino acids. Per germline, CDR1 LGHNA and CDR2 YSLEER. The DNA for the CDR3 is TGCGCCAGCAGCCAGTACAGGGGAAATCAGCCCCAGCATTTT. It codes for CASSQYRGNQPQHF.

The CDR3 bases are TGCGCCAGCAGTCCGACAGCGCCAAATTCACCCCTCCACTTT. Its translation is CASSPTAPNSPLHF. V usage is TRBV4-1 and J usage is TRBJ1-6; possible D gene TRBD1, 5 bases. Germline V lookup: CDR1 MGHRA, CDR2 YSYEKL. V was pared by 6 bases and J by 7 bases, with 13 bases between. This CDR3 spans 14 amino acids.

The V call is TRBV14, the J call TRBJ1-1; D ambiguous. This CDR3 spans 13 amino acids. Per germline, CDR1 SGHDN and CDR2 FVKESK. V was cut by 3 bases and J by 0 bases, with 5 bases left in between. The CDR3, as DNA: TGTGCCAGCAGCCATAATATGAACACTGAAGCTTTCTTT. It specifies CASSHNMNTEAFF.

This sequence joins TRBV7-2 and TRBJ2-7; 9 bases are shared with TRBD2. This CDR3 spans 15 amino acids. Germline V gives CDR1 SGHTA, CDR2 FQGNSA. Trimming at V came to 3 bases and at J to 1 base, leaving 4 bases not matched to a gene. The CDR3 coding sequence is TGTGCCAGCAGCTTGCGGGGGGGGCTTTCCTACGAGCAGTACGTC. Translating gives CASSLRGGLSYEQYV.

The CDR3 DNA reads TGTGCCAGCAGTCCGAGGGGGACTAGCGGGAGTCGCAGCTACGAGCAGTACGTC. Translating gives CASSPRGTSGSRSYEQYV. The rearrangement links TRBV28 to TRBJ2-7, with 14 bases fitting TRBD2. With V trimmed by 5 bases and J by 3 bases, 12 bases remained unmatched. Germline values: CDR1 MDHEN, CDR2 SYDVKM. This CDR3 region has 18 residues.

This sequence joins TRBV7-9 and TRBJ2-3; 7 nucleotides line up with TRBD1. The CDR3 consists of 14 residues. Germline CDR1 and CDR2: SEHNR and FQNEAQ (reference sequence). V trimming: 5 bases; J trimming: 1 base; junction bases outside the gene matches: 3. The CDR3 sequence is CASSVGTGTDTQYF. CDR3 DNA sequence: TGTGCCAGCAGCGTCGGGACAGGCACAGATACGCAGTATTTT.

For the CDR3, the DNA is TGTGCCAGCAGCCGTTTTTCGGGGGATCGAGATAGCAATCAGCCCCAGCATTTT. Protein product: CASSRFSGDRDSNQPQHF. This chain uses TRBV4-2 with TRBJ1-5; maybe TRBD1 (5 bases). The germline V gene has CDR1 LGHNA and CDR2 YNFKEQ. The CDR3 is made up of 18 amino acids. Trimming took 4 bases from V and 0 from J, leaving 19 bases between them.

The rearrangement links TRBV7-9 to TRBJ1-4, with 8 positions matching TRBD1. CDR1 SEHNR and CDR2 FQNEAQ come from the germline V gene (reference sequence). The CDR3 is 15 amino acids. The J segment lost 8 bases and the V segment lost 5 bases, leaving 10 bases of the junction unmatched. The CDR3 nucleotides read TGTGCCAGCAGCGCGACCCGGGACAGGAAGGAAAAACTGTTTTTT. This gives the protein CASSATRDRKEKLFF.

V is TRBV5-5 and J is TRBJ2-1; 8 bases agree with TRBD2. The junction had 7 bases not matched to a gene; V was cut back by 0 bases and J by 8 bases. The V gene's germline CDR1 is SGHKS and CDR2 YYEKEE (reference sequence). This CDR3 contains 15 residues. CDR3 in amino acids: CASSLVAGGSDEQFF. In DNA, the CDR3 is TGTGCCAGCAGCTTGGTGGCGGGAGGTTCCGATGAGCAGTTCTTC.